This T cell receptor (beta chain) was identified in a study of shared clonotypes between healthy human individuals. Whole-study context: Three CD4 naive, three CD4 memory, two CD8 naive and one CD8 memory plate were used per donor. Whole-study findings and limits: Approximately 4.6% of naive CD4 clonotypes were common to a few donors. Naive subsets usually exceeded memory subsets in estimated richness.

Profiling relied on immunoSEQ multiplex PCR, and the TCRdb table lists in-frame clones only, not all of them. The profile shows millions of clones, about 93% of them singletons. V dropped 4 bases and J dropped 6; count of bases not matched to a gene: 12. Per the germline V gene, CDR1 is SGDLS and CDR2 is YYNGEE. The length of the CDR3 is 16 residues. A note on this clone: Antigen: not known.

Naive CD8 cells comprised CD45RO-negative, CCR7-positively selected cells, excluding terminally differentiated effector memory CD45RA+ cells. Recent vaccinations or acute infections were absent in the healthy HIV-negative adult donors. The chain joins TRBV9 to TRBJ2-2; 7 bases line up with TRBD2. Input material: naive CD8+ T cells from PBMCs. The clonotype originates from a man younger than 30 in good health. Some clones in this sample may be carry-over from other donors' samples. Here the CDR3 DNA reads TGTGCCAGCAGCCATCCCCGGCAACGGGGGGCCGGGGAGCTGTTTTTT. Protein: CASSHPRQRGAGELFF.